This T cell receptor beta chain is drawn from a study of cytomegalovirus exposure and HLA in healthy donors (dated by TCRdb to about 2017). For the wider study: An earlier analysis of some 600 of the donors reported 276 Gb of sequence data and around 120 million unique TCR beta sequences obtained from around 180 million T cells. An early release covering 550 to 650 HLA-typed donors comprised roughly 300 gigabases of sequencing data and around 80 million unique TCR sequences. Of the 398 genotyped donors, 65% to 90% were placed in the genetic ancestry cluster associated with self-reported Caucasian donors. The study aimed to test whether cataloging public T cell receptors could reveal signatures of past pathogen exposure. Using immunosequencing, the study profiled T cell repertoires from 500 to 800 subjects and related those repertoires to cytomegalovirus serostatus. Besides the first cohort of hundreds of subjects, a separate validation cohort made up of about 120 different subjects was used. To predict cytomegalovirus infection status, the study brought together high-throughput TCR immunosequencing, statistical association of individual TCRs with disease status, and machine learning. A later analysis re-analyzed previously published TCR beta repertoires from 666 donors and added high-resolution HLA genotyping to study TCR occurrence patterns. Rather than drawing on any new phenotypic data, the later analysis identified candidate immune exposures from TCR beta sequences and the way those sequences occurred across donors. In an earlier analysis of 587 of the donors, high-throughput TCR beta sequencing was used to judge whether each TCR beta V gene segment behaved as functional or pseudogenic. Donor age, sex, ethnicity and CMV serostatus were compiled together with the repertoire data. In a later genetic analysis, genome-wide SNP genotypes for about 55% of the roughly 700 donors were used, and that subset was treated as a discovery cohort. Every discovery cohort repertoire had been produced on one sequencing platform. HLA typing covered class I and class II loci at four-digit resolution. The number of typed donors differed by locus: about 620-630 for A, B, C, DRB1 and DQB1; 522 for DQA1; 606 for DPA1; and 400 to 480 for DPB1. Because of strong linkage in the cohort, roughly five DR-DQ haplotypes were treated as single units for association and clustering. Across around 400 genotyped donors of the cohort, an average of roughly 250,000 unique TCR beta nucleotide sequences per donor were sequenced, and 15% to 20% of those sequences were non-productive.

What the study reported, not specific to this receptor: In a later analysis, around 17,000 TCR beta sequences were associated with specific HLA alleles at a false discovery rate of 0.05. HLA typing was unavailable for some donors at each locus, so association tests used only the typed subset. A total of 164 TCR beta chains were listed by the study as associated with cytomegalovirus. It was suggested by the authors that the approach could potentially be generalized to other disease states and immunological phenotypes. Several of the top co-occurrence clusters appeared to be linked to parvovirus B19, influenza, CMV and Epstein-Barr virus, according to a later analysis. Roughly 15 rarely observed V segments, including chromosome 9 orphons, were excluded from the earlier analysis of some 590 of the donors because counts were too low. A further reported finding was that TCR beta sequences accurately predicted the HLA-A and HLA-B alleles for most subjects in the first cohort. A later analysis found that most CMV-associated TCR beta chains appeared HLA-restricted, with HLA associations seemingly driven largely by CMV exposure. The classifier was reported to diagnose cytomegalovirus status with high specificity and sensitivity in both the original cohort and the validation cohort. Across donors, most TCR sequences were observed very rarely, whereas some public TCRs were present in many individuals. In a later analysis, TCR association rates were found to vary across HLA loci, with the most associated TCRs seen for DRB1 alleles and the fewest for HLA-C alleles. In a later genetic analysis, a missense DCLRE1C variant was associated with V-gene and J-gene trimming of TCR beta chains, and the association was replicated in an independent cohort. Presence/absence analyses assumed roughly uniform sequencing depth across donors, an assumption that may not hold. Only TCR beta chains were sequenced in this cohort, and the absence of alpha or paired-chain data limited detectable features. In an earlier analysis of approximately 590 of the donors, most TCR beta V segments appeared in productive rearrangements about 87% or about 30% of the time, broadly matching IMGT annotations. A few of the identified cytomegalovirus-associated TCR beta chains were confirmed in vitro to be specific for cytomegalovirus antigens. In a later analysis, HLA-associated TCR beta chains were found to be more clonally expanded and to have lower generation probabilities than equally common non-associated chains. Immune exposure information for the cohort was limited to CMV serostatus. In a later genetic analysis, fewer N-insertions in productive TCRs were reported among donors in an Asian-associated ancestry cluster than the roughly 640-donor mean. A cluster of highly shared sequence variants was judged likely to be a technical artifact of the sequencing pipeline. Some IMGT-functional V segments, including TRBV6-2 and TRBV6-3, could not be distinguished by the 87-base-pair reads and were therefore excluded. Linkage disequilibrium might explain the correlated functional status among segregating V segments, but an unknown experimental factor could not be excluded. Strong co-occurrence of HLA alleles, especially DR and DQ, made assigning TCR associations to individual alleles difficult.

Libraries were built with the immunoSEQ multiplex PCR assay. A mixture of 60 forward primers for TCR Vbeta segments and 13 reverse primers for TCR Jbeta segments was used in the multiplex PCR. The CDR3 region of rearranged TCR beta genes was amplified from genomic DNA with a multiplex PCR assay. The amplified TCR beta libraries were sequenced on the Illumina HiSeq System as 87-base-pair reads. In the original analysis: A later analysis counted some 74 million unique TCR beta chains across the approximately 700 repertoires, and roughly 10 million of these chains were shared by at least two donors. A nearest-neighbor algorithm error-corrected the raw reads and collapsed the reads into unique sequences, merging closely related sequences to remove PCR and sequencing errors. Alignment of CDR3 sequences to IMGT reference sequences was used to assign V, D and J gene segments. For a sequence to be retained, at least a six-nucleotide match to both a V gene segment and a J gene segment was required. A rearrangement was called productive if the CDR3 had no stop codons and remained in frame with V and J, and every other rearrangement was called non-productive. Following IMGT convention, CDR3 was defined as the stretch from the second conserved V-encoded cysteine up to the conserved J-encoded phenylalanine. The earlier analysis of about 640 of the donors excluded any sequence lacking an unambiguous match to a single V gene segment. In an earlier analysis of 587 of the donors, V segments were called functional above 56.7% productive rearrangements and were called segregating when the between-donor standard deviation exceeded 5%. A statistical classification framework was built to diagnose cytomegalovirus status from the catalog of TCR beta chain sequences. In a later analysis, V and J genes were assigned by comparing TCR nucleotide sequences against IMGT/GENE-DB human TR gene sequences. A later analysis assigned CDR3 sequences and most-parsimonious VDJ recombination scenarios with the TCRdist pipeline. In a later analysis, each TCR beta chain was defined by its CDR3 amino acid sequence together with its V-gene family, and reads lacking a unique V-gene family were excluded. A later analysis removed 600 or so highly shared, low-generation-probability nucleotide sequences to deal with suspected cross-contamination and a sequencing artifact. For each public chain, a later analysis derived a clonal expansion index from normalized ranks of inferred template counts within each repertoire. Generation probabilities in a later analysis came from a VDJ recombination model fitted to out-of-frame rearrangements, and those results were checked against IGoR. In a later analysis, hypergeometric tests were used to score TCR-TCR, TCR-HLA and TCR-CMV co-occurrence, with a repertoire-size bias correction applied to TCR pairs. False discovery rates were estimated in a later analysis by permuting HLA or CMV assignments 20 times. In a later analysis, co-occurring TCRs were grouped using DBSCAN, with TCRdist sequence similarity added in when clustering inside HLA-allele-positive subsets. Repertoires with fewer than 30,000 or more than 120,000 public chains were left out of co-occurrence clustering, as were five repertoires with anomalous nucleotide sharing. Here the immuneACCESS table is served through TCRdb, limited to in-frame sequences with V and J called. Missing clones are a known gap in these copies; in checked studies unresolved V genes cover under half, and the rest lacks a known reason. The V and J calls and the clone size are those of that table, but D and trimming were determined from the DNA. A total of tens of thousands of clones appear in this sample, roughly two thirds of them only once. The ten top clones hold roughly 6.7% of the sample.

The cohort consisted of some 670 healthy bone marrow donors. Cohort members were all nominally healthy when sampled, although unrecorded immune exposures were likely present. The donor tested CMV seronegative, placing the donor among the 350 or so seronegative members of the cohort. Each donor provided a peripheral blood sample, and peripheral blood mononuclear cells were used for TCR beta sequencing. Genomic DNA extraction from the blood cell samples was performed with the Qiagen DNeasy Blood Extraction Kit. Counted from cysteine to phenylalanine, this CDR3 has 15 amino acids. The entry retains the CDR3 DNA only, 45 bases that are in frame from base 1. CDR1 and CDR2 (SGHTA, FQGNSA) derive from the germline V gene. V is pared back by 3 bases and J by 4 bases, with 14 bases lying between the germline termini. With regard to this clone: Its antigen is unknown. Within one base of it there is no much larger clone, and no base qualities were kept.

The sequence joins TRBV7-2 to TRBJ2-3; the D region possibly corresponds to TRBD2 (6 bases align). This clonotype was obtained from a young woman in good health and CMV-seronegative. The sequenced material came from PBMCs. The DNA sequence is as follows: TGTGCCAGCAGCTTTACGGGAGCGTCGGCAGATACGCAGTATTTT. It is translated as CASSFTGASADTQYF.